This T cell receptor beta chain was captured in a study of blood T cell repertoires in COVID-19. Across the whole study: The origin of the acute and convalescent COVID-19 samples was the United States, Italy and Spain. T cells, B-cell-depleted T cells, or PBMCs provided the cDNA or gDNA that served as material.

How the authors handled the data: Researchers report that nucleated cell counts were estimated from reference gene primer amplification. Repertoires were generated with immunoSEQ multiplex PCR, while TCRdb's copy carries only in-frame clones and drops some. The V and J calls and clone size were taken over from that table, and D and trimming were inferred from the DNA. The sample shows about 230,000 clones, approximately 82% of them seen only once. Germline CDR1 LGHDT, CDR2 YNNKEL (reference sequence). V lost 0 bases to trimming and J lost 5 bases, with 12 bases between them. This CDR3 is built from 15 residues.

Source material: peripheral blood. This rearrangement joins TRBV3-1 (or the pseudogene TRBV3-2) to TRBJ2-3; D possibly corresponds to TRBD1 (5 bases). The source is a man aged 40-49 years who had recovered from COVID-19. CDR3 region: CASSQDGRGQDTQYF. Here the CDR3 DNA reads TGTGCCAGCAGCCAAGATGGAAGGGGCCAAGATACGCAGTATTTT.